Listed below are T cell receptor beta chains from one sample, sequenced in a study of shared clonotypes between healthy human individuals. Here immunoSEQ multiplex PCR was the method, and the copy in TCRdb shows in-frame clones only, minus some. The sample yields under 130,000 clones, less than 80% seen once. The sample was memory CD8+ T cells sorted from blood. The receptors were gathered from a woman in her twenties or thirties in good health. The CDR3 runs from the conserved cysteine through the conserved F or W. D genes are given only for firm matches. A clone size is listed for some rows: how often the clone was seen (once, few, many), or a class if it is expanded.

clone size,D gene,J gene,CDR3 length,V gene,CDR3 protein,CDR3 DNA
NA,NA,TRBJ2-2,14,TRBV6-6,CAISEGPNTGELFF,TGTGCCATCAGTGAGGGCCCTAACACCGGGGAGCTGTTTTTT
NA,TRBD1,TRBJ2-7,14,TRBV27,CASRTTGGAYEQYF,TGTGCCAGCAGGACGACAGGGGGCGCCTACGAGCAGTACTTC
NA,NA,TRBJ2-7,17,TRBV6-4,CASSAPLVAEFSYEQYF,TGTGCCAGCAGTGCCCCCCTCGTAGCGGAGTTCTCCTACGAGCAGTACTTC
NA,NA,TRBJ1-2,14,TRBV5-6,CASTTPLLGGGYTF,TGTGCCAGCACCACCCCCCTCCTCGGGGGTGGCTACACCTTC
NA,NA,TRBJ2-3,15,TRBV18,CASSPPTDRGDTQYF,TGTGCCAGCTCACCACCTACCGACCGTGGAGATACGCAGTATTTT
few,NA,TRBJ1-2,9,TRBV20-1,CSASGGYTF,TGCAGTGCTAGCGGTGGCTACACCTTC
NA,NA,TRBJ1-4,12,TRBV6-1,CASSDQNEKLFF,TGTGCCAGCAGCGATCAAAATGAAAAACTGTTTTTT
NA,TRBD1,TRBJ2-7,14,TRBV13,CASSYRDRPYEQYF,TGTGCCAGCAGCTACCGGGACAGGCCCTACGAGCAGTACTTC
NA,NA,TRBJ1-3,14,TRBV30,CAWSVLSSGNTIYF,TGTGCCTGGAGTGTCTTGAGCTCTGGAAACACCATATATTTT
once,NA,TRBJ2-7,13,TRBV7-2,CASSPRDFLEQYF,TGTGCCAGCAGCCCACGGGACTTTCTCGAGCAGTACTTC
NA,TRBD2,TRBJ2-1,13,TRBV27,CASSQLAGWEQFF,TGTGCCAGCAGCCAACTAGCGGGATGGGAGCAGTTCTTC
many,NA,TRBJ2-6,14,TRBV27,CASSLYSGANVLTF,TGTGCCAGCAGTCTGTACTCTGGGGCCAACGTCCTGACTTTC
many,TRBD1,TRBJ2-5,15,TRBV6-1,CASSEGGTGSETQYF,TGTGCCAGCAGTGAGGGTGGGACAGGGTCGGAGACCCAGTACTTC
many,TRBD1,TRBJ1-2,15,TRBV13,CASSVQGAGIYGYTF,TGTGCCAGCAGCGTACAGGGGGCTGGGATATATGGCTACACCTTC
NA,NA,TRBJ1-1,21,TRBV23-1,CASSHYARDGAPDRLNTEAFF,TGCGCCAGCAGTCACTACGCCCGGGACGGAGCCCCAGACCGATTGAACACTGAAGCTTTCTTT
NA,TRBD1,TRBJ2-1,17,TRBV28,CASSPGTAGWGYNEQFF,TGTGCCAGCAGTCCCGGGACAGCCGGCTGGGGCTACAATGAGCAGTTCTTC
NA,TRBD2,TRBJ2-1,16,TRBV14,CASRPNWAGERMEQFF,TGTGCCAGCCGTCCCAATTGGGCGGGAGAAAGGATGGAGCAGTTCTTC
many,NA,TRBJ2-7,15,TRBV28,CASSSQRPAAYEQYF,TGTGCCAGCAGCTCCCAGCGGCCTGCGGCCTACGAGCAGTACTTC
NA,NA,TRBJ2-7,14,TRBV7-8,CASSLGASSYEQYF,TGTGCCAGCAGCTTAGGGGCGAGCTCCTACGAGCAGTACTTC
NA,NA,TRBJ1-1,12,TRBV7-9,CASSSLWTEAFF,TGTGCCAGCAGTTCTTTGTGGACTGAAGCTTTCTTT
NA,NA,TRBJ1-4,16,TRBV6-1,CASSEREGRLGEKLFF,TGTGCCAGCAGTGAACGGGAGGGGCGTTTGGGTGAAAAACTGTTTTTT
NA,NA,TRBJ2-1,17,TRBV19,CASSMEQGAGSYNEQFF,TGTGCCAGTAGTATGGAACAGGGAGCGGGCTCCTACAATGAGCAGTTCTTC
NA,NA,TRBJ2-5,15,TRBV15,CATSRSTGYQETQYF,TGTGCCACCAGCAGATCAACAGGGTACCAAGAGACCCAGTACTTC